The 29 T cell receptor beta chains in this list originate from one sample, sequenced in a study of beta chain features in type 1 diabetes. Expressed TCRB transcripts got sequenced, as all isolated RNA was reverse transcribed. Repertoires were generated with immunoSEQ multiplex PCR, while TCRdb's copy carries only in-frame clones and drops some. The profile covers 310,000 or so clones, with more than 9.5% appearing a single time and 0.015% taken by the ten largest. The specimen sequenced was naive CD4+ T cells from blood. These receptors all come from a woman in her twenties or thirties in good health.

The CDR3, as DNA: TGCAGCGCCCTGGAAGGAGGAAAAACCGGACCCCGTACGTTTTTGTTTTTT. Amino acid sequence: CSALEGGKTGPRTFLFF. V is TRBV29-1 and J is TRBJ1-4; D call uncertain. Deletions cut 7 bases from V and 15 bases from J, with 36 bases between. This CDR3 comprises 17 residues. Per the germline V gene, CDR1 is SQVTM and CDR2 is ANQGSEA. The full variable domain, its missing parts supplied by reference TRBV29-1 and TRBJ1-4, is SAVISQKPSRDICQRGTSLTIQCQVDSQVTMMFWYRQQPGQSLTLIATANQGSEATYESGFVIDKFPISRPNLTFSTLTVSNMSPEDSSIYLCSALEGGKTGPRTFLFFGSGTQLSVL.

The chain couples TRBV4-2 to TRBJ2-7, with TRBD1 matching over 7 bases. This CDR3 contains 13 residues. After removal of 2 bases from V and 5 bases from J, the junction contained 3 bases not matched to a gene. Germline CDR1 LGHNA, CDR2 YNFKEQ. CDR3 coding DNA: TGTGCCAGCAGCCAAAACAGGGGTGACGAGCAGTACTTC. It specifies CASSQNRGDEQYF.

The rearrangement links TRBV18 to TRBJ2-7; 7 bases agree with TRBD1. The CDR3 consists of 15 residues. CDR1 is KGHSH, CDR2 LQKENI, per germline. The V and J ends lost 0 bases and 3 bases, in that order; junction bases with no gene match: 5. The DNA for the CDR3 is TGTGCCAGCTCACCACCGTCAGGGGGTCACTACGAGCAGTACTTC. Translation gives CASSPPSGGHYEQYF. Using reference TRBV18 and TRBJ2-7 for the parts outside the CDR3, the full variable domain is NAGVMQNPRHLVRRRGQEARLRCSPMKGHSHVYWYRQLPEEGLKFMVYLQKENIIDESGMPKERFSAEFPKEGPSILRIQQVVRGDSAAYFCASSPPSGGHYEQYFGPGTRLTVT.

In its sample, this clone was seen a few times. The chain employs TRBV4-2 and TRBJ2-1; 10 nucleotides line up with TRBD2. The germline gives CDR1 LGHNA, CDR2 YNFKEQ. The V and J ends lost 2 bases and 4 bases, in that order; junction bases with no gene match: 8. The CDR3 is 17 residues long. The CDR3 coding sequence is TGTGCCAGCAGCCAACCCTTAGCGGGAGGCAGATACAATGAGCAGTTCTTC. Its protein is CASSQPLAGGRYNEQFF.

This clone was found a few times. The chain uses TRBV28 and TRBJ1-2; 7 bases line up with TRBD1. Germline-derived CDR1 and CDR2 are MDHEN and SYDVKM. V was clipped by 9 bases and J by 0 bases; unmatched bases: 4. The CDR3 contains 13 residues. This chain's CDR3 is CASRQGTNYGYTF. The CDR3, as DNA: TGTGCCAGTCGACAGGGAACTAACTATGGCTACACCTTC.

The gene calls are TRBV25-1 and TRBJ2-3; D not certain. This CDR3 is 15 amino acids long. CDR1 and CDR2 from the germline V gene are MGHDK and SYGVNS. V lost 4 bases to trimming and J lost 0 bases, with 11 bases between them. Here the CDR3 DNA reads TGTGCCAGCAGTGTTCCGGAGCCTAGCACAGATACGCAGTATTTT. This encodes CASSVPEPSTDTQYF.

The J gene is TRBJ1-1, the V gene TRBV7-2; a possible D gene is TRBD1 (6 bases). Trimming stripped 3 bases from V and 3 bases from J, with 8 bases between. The CDR3 runs 13 residues. CDR1 and CDR2 from the germline V gene are SGHTA and FQGNSA. CDR3 coding DNA: TGTGCCAGCAGCTTTTACAGGGACACTGAAGCTTTCTTT. Translating gives CASSFYRDTEAFF.

The rearrangement links TRBV5-1 to TRBJ1-2; tentative D call: TRBD1 (5 bases). Per the germline V gene, CDR1 is SGHRS and CDR2 is YFSETQ. The CDR3 runs to 12 residues. Trimming took off 5 bases at V and 3 bases at J, with 8 bases between the two ends. CDR3 sequence reads: CASRGGDYGYTF. In DNA, the CDR3 is TGCGCCAGCAGGGGAGGGGACTATGGCTACACCTTC.

The rearrangement joins TRBV6-6 to TRBJ2-1, with D unresolved. Germline V lookup: CDR1 MNHNY, CDR2 SVGAGI (reference sequence). There are 14 residues in the CDR3. The ends were cut back, 6 bases at V and 2 bases at J, with 11 bases in the middle. The CDR3 is CASSDHGTYNEQFF. The CDR3 bases are TGTGCCAGCAGCGATCATGGCACCTACAATGAGCAGTTCTTC.

This clone was counted only a few times. The chain combines TRBV5-4 with TRBJ2-4; 12 positions match TRBD1. The CDR3 loop spans 16 amino acids. CDR1 and CDR2 (germline): SGHNT, YYREEE (reference sequence). Trimming took 4 bases from V and 2 from J; bases not matched to a gene: 4. CDR3 in DNA: TGTGCCAGCAGCGCGGGACAGGGGGCGTCCAAAAACATTCAGTACTTC. Translation: CASSAGQGASKNIQYF.

This clone came up a few times. The V and J genes are TRBV19 and TRBJ1-3; maybe TRBD1 (5 bases). V lost 10 bases, J lost 2 bases, and 15 bases lay in between. Germline lookup yields CDR1 LNHDA and CDR2 SQIVND (reference sequence). This CDR3 comprises 14 residues. The CDR3 DNA reads TGTGCCACTTTCCCAGGGTCGACTGGAAACACCATATATTTT. Protein sequence: CATFPGSTGNTIYF.

This clone was counted between two and nine times. This chain uses TRBV5-5 with TRBJ1-5, with D possibly matching TRBD1 (6 bases). Germline V gene data show CDR1 as SGHKS and CDR2 as YYEKEE (reference sequence). Trimming stripped 4 bases from V and 11 bases from J, with 22 bases between. The length of the CDR3 is 15 residues. CDR3 sequence reads: CASSPDGTKIVAQHF. The CDR3 DNA sequence: TGTGCCAGCAGCCCGGACGGGACAAAAATTGTGGCCCAGCATTTT.

This clone occurred a few times. The genes are TRBV7-2 and TRBJ2-1; TRBD1 agrees at 7 bases. The CDR3 has 15 residues. Germline CDR1 reads SGHTA; CDR2 reads FQGNSA. V dropped 1 base and J dropped 6; count of bases not matched to a gene: 6. CDR3 sequence reads: CASSLGSRGSNEQFF. Here the CDR3 DNA reads TGTGCCAGCAGCTTAGGTTCCAGGGGGAGCAATGAGCAGTTCTTC. Looking up the rest from reference TRBV7-2 and TRBJ2-1 gives the full variable domain: GAGVSQSPSNKVTEKGKDVELRCDPISGHTALYWYRQSLGQGLEFLIYFQGNSAPDKSGLPSDRFSAERTGGSVSTLTIQRTQQEDSAVYLCASSLGSRGSNEQFFGPGTRLTVL.

In its sample, this clone was seen a few times. J is TRBJ2-3 and V is TRBV5-4, with D possibly being TRBD1 (6 bases). CDR1 is SGHNT, CDR2 YYREEE, per germline (reference sequence). Trimming removed 4 bases at V and 0 bases at J, with 12 bases between. CDR3 length: 15 amino acids. The DNA for the CDR3 is TGTGCCAGCAGCAAGACAGGATCTAGCACAGATACGCAGTATTTT. This encodes CASSKTGSSTDTQYF.

The sample holds a few counts of this clone. The V call is TRBV4-1, the J call TRBJ1-2; TRBD1 might be the D (6 bases). V dropped 0 bases and J dropped 2 bases, with 13 bases sitting between them. Per germline, CDR1 MGHRA and CDR2 YSYEKL. This CDR3 has 16 amino acids. The CDR3 coding sequence is TGCGCCAGCAGCCAAGATGAGACAGGAGGAAACTATGGCTACACCTTC. This encodes CASSQDETGGNYGYTF.

There are a few counts of this clone. The chain couples TRBV14 to TRBJ2-1; 10 positions match TRBD1. V was clipped by 4 bases and J by 4 bases; unmatched bases: 4. This CDR3 has 15 amino acids. Germline-derived CDR1 and CDR2 are SGHDN and FVKESK. CDR3 DNA: TGTGCCAGCAGCCTCGGGACAGGGGCTTACAATGAGCAGTTCTTC. As protein: CASSLGTGAYNEQFF.

This clone was observed a handful of times. This sequence joins TRBV6-5 and TRBJ2-1, with D uncertain. The ends were cut back, 2 bases at V and 3 bases at J, with 8 bases in the middle. The CDR3 runs to 14 residues. Germline-derived CDR1 and CDR2 are MNHEY and SVGAGI. CDR3 bases: TGTGCCAGCAGTTACGAGGCCTACTACAATGAGCAGTTCTTC. Protein sequence: CASSYEAYYNEQFF.

This clone has just a few counts. This chain joins TRBV7-3 and TRBJ2-3, with D possibly being TRBD2 (6 bases). The CDR3 sequence is 15 residues long. The germline gives CDR1 SGHTA, CDR2 FQGTGA. Trimming took off 3 bases at V and 1 base at J, with 11 bases between the two ends. For the CDR3, the DNA is TGTGCCAGCAGCTTTCTTCCGGGAGGCACAGATACGCAGTATTTT. Translated: CASSFLPGGTDTQYF.

The chain uses TRBV28 and TRBJ2-1, with TRBD2 as a possible D gene (6 bases). V was trimmed by 3 bases and J by 15 bases, leaving 12 bases between them. Looked up from germline, CDR1 is MDHEN and CDR2 is SYDVKM. CDR3 length: 11 residues. CDR3 nucleotides: TGTGCCAGCAGTTTTGTGACTAGGGTGTTCTTC. Amino acid sequence: CASSFVTRVFF.

The chain couples TRBV9 to TRBJ2-1, with 9 bases that match TRBD2. The J segment lost 6 bases and the V segment lost 0 bases, leaving 4 bases of the junction unmatched. The V gene's germline CDR1 is SGDLS and CDR2 YYNGEE. CDR3 size: 15 residues. The chain's CDR3 is CASSVGPSGTNEQFF. Here the CDR3 DNA reads TGTGCCAGCAGCGTAGGCCCTAGCGGGACCAATGAGCAGTTCTTC.

This clone was seen a handful of times. This rearrangement joins TRBV7-2 to TRBJ2-3, with D perhaps TRBD1 (5 bases). Trimming cost V 3 bases and J 0 bases, with 16 bases left between them. The CDR3 contains 17 residues. Looked up from germline, CDR1 is SGHTA and CDR2 is FQGNSA. CDR3 bases: TGTGCCAGCAGCTTGGGGCCTCAGATGGGAAGCACAGATACGCAGTATTTT. The encoded protein is CASSLGPQMGSTDTQYF.

This clone was observed at least ten times. The CDR3 loop reads CASSQGGTGSYEQYF. The CDR3, as DNA: TGCGCCAGCAGCCAAGGCGGGACTGGCTCCTACGAGCAGTACTTC. The chain employs TRBV4-3 and TRBJ2-7, with a tentative D call TRBD2 (6 bases). The CDR3 loop spans 15 amino acids. The V gene lost 1 base and the J gene lost 0 bases, with 10 bases spanning the gap. Looked up from germline, CDR1 is LGHNA and CDR2 is YSLEER.

This clone has just a few counts. Here the CDR3 reads CASSLLGSSYEQYF. The CDR3 coding sequence is TGTGCCAGCAGCTTGTTGGGGAGCTCCTACGAGCAGTACTTC. The chain recombines TRBV11-2 with TRBJ2-7, with D perhaps TRBD2 (5 bases). Germline CDR1 reads SGHAT; CDR2 reads FQNNGV. CDR3 size: 14 residues. V gave up 3 bases and J gave up 0 bases, with 9 bases separating them.

The V gene is TRBV4-2, the J gene TRBJ2-1, with TRBD2 matching 10 bases. The CDR3 consists of 20 residues. Trimming took 0 bases from V and 4 from J; bases not matched to a gene: 15. Germline V CDR1 and CDR2: LGHNA, YNFKEQ. Here the CDR3 DNA reads TGTGCCAGCAGCCAAGATTTGGGACTAGCGAGCCCACTAGGATACAATGAGCAGTTCTTC. This encodes CASSQDLGLASPLGYNEQFF.

This clone was found a few times. This chain links TRBV27 with TRBJ2-5; tentative D call: TRBD1 (6 bases). V lost 8 bases and J 5 bases, leaving 12 bases between the germline ends. The CDR3 consists of 12 residues. Germline CDR1 and CDR2: MNHEY and SMNVEV (reference sequence). The CDR3 DNA follows: TGTGCCAGCTCAGGGGCCTCGGAGACCCAGTACTTC. Translation gives CASSGASETQYF.

This clone was counted only a few times. V is TRBV6-5 and J is TRBJ2-3, with D perhaps TRBD2 (6 bases). This CDR3 comprises 12 residues. With 6 bases removed from V and 6 bases from J, the gap between germline ends came to 10 bases. Per the germline V gene, CDR1 is MNHEY and CDR2 is SVGAGI. In DNA form, the CDR3 reads TGTGCCAGCAGGACTAGTACGGATACGCAGTATTTT. This sequence encodes CASRTSTDTQYF.

This clone was seen a handful of times. The chain joins TRBV29-1 to TRBJ2-5; TRBD2 matches 8 bases. The CDR3 loop spans 14 amino acids. J gave up 5 bases and V 1 base, and 6 bases lay outside the gene matches. The germline gives CDR1 SQVTM, CDR2 ANQGSEA. The CDR3 nucleotides read TGCAGCGTTGAAGGGAGACTAGCGAGGGAGACCCAGTACTTC. It translates to CSVEGRLARETQYF.

In its sample, this clone was seen a few times. J is TRBJ2-5 and V is TRBV4-2; the match to TRBD2 covers 14 bases. CDR3 size: 17 residues. Losses at the gene ends were 0 bases for V and 4 bases for J; bases not matched to a gene: 4. From germline, CDR1 is LGHNA and CDR2 YNFKEQ. The DNA of the CDR3 is TGTGCCAGCAGCCAAGAGGCGGGACTAGCGGGAGTAGAGACCCAGTACTTC. This translates into CASSQEAGLAGVETQYF.

The chain uses TRBV30 and TRBJ1-1; D unresolved. CDR3 size: 13 residues. Germline CDR1 reads GTSNPN; CDR2 reads SVGIG (reference sequence). Deletions cut 1 base from V and 1 base from J, with 7 bases between. The CDR3 coding sequence is TGTGCCTGGAGTGAGGCGGGGAACACTGAAGCTTTCTTT. Translated, it gives CAWSEAGNTEAFF.